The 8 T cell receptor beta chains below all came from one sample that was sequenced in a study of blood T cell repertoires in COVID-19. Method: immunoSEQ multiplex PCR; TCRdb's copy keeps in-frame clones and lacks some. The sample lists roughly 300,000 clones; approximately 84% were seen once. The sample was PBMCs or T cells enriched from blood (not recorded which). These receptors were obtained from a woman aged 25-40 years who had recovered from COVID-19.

The CDR3 here is CASSFQGSNSPLHF. CDR3 bases: TGCGCCAGCAGCTTTCAGGGTAGTAATTCACCCCTCCACTTT. The rearrangement uses TRBV5-1 and TRBJ1-6, with D perhaps TRBD1 (5 bases). V shed 2 bases and J shed 6 bases, with 9 bases lying between them. Germline V gene lookup returns CDR1 SGHRS and CDR2 YFSETQ. There are 14 residues in the CDR3.

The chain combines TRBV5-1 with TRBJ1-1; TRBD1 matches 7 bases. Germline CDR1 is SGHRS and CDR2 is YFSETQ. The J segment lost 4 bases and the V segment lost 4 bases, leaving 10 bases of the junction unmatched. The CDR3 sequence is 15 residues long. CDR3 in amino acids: CASSPGTERGTEAFF. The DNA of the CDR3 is TGCGCCAGCAGCCCGGGGACAGAAAGAGGCACTGAAGCTTTCTTT.

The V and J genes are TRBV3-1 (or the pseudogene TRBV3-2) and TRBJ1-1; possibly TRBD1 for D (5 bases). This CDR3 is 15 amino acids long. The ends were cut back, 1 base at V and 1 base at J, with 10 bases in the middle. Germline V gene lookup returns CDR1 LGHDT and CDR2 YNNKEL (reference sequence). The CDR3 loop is CASSQVSGGNTEAFF. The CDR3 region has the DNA TGTGCCAGCAGCCAAGTTTCGGGGGGGAACACTGAAGCTTTCTTT.

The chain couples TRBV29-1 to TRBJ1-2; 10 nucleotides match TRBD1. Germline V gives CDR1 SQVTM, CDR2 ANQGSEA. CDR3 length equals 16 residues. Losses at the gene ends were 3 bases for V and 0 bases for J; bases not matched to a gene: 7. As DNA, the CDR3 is TGCAGCGTTGATAGGGACAGGGGACCACCTAACTATGGCTACACCTTC. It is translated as CSVDRDRGPPNYGYTF.

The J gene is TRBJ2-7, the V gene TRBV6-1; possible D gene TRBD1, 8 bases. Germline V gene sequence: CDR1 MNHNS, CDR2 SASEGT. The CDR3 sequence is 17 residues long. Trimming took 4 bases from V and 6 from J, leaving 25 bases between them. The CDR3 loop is CASSVFGGQGASREQYF. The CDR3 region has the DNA TGTGCCAGCAGTGTATTCGGGGGGCAGGGGGCTTCGCGCGAGCAGTACTTC.

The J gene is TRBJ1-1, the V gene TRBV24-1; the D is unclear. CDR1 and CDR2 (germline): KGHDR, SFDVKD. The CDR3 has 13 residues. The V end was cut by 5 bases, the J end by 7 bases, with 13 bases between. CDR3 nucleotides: TGTGCCACCAGTGCCCGGTCCCATGGTGAAGCTTTCTTT. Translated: CATSARSHGEAFF.

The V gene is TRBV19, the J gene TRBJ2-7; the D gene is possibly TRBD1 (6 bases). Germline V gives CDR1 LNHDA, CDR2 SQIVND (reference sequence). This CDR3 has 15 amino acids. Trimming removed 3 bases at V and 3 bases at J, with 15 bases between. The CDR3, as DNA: TGTGCCAGTAGTATGCGAAGAACAGGGCTCTACGAGCAGTACTTC. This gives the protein CASSMRRTGLYEQYF.

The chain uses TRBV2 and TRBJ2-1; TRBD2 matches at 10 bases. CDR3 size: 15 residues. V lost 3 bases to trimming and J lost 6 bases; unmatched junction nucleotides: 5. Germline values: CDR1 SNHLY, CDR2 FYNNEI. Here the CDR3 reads CASSDGLADGNEQFF. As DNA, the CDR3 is TGTGCCAGCAGTGATGGACTAGCGGATGGCAATGAGCAGTTCTTC.